The 14 T cell receptor beta chains below come from one sample, sequenced in a study of response to subunit inactivated influenza vaccine. A single record per CDR3 protein comes from TCRdb applying MiXCR to the RT-PCR reads. The table shows around 200,000 distinct CDR3 sequences, with around a tenth occurring only once. The sample here was non-naive T cells sorted from PBMCs, taken on the day of vaccination. The receptor source for this set is a man aged 45 to 65 who received an inactivated influenza vaccine.

Comment on this clonotype: This may be a read error, as it is one base from a much larger clone. V usage is TRBV7-2 and J usage is TRBJ2-1; D is possibly TRBD1 or TRBD2 (5 bases each). In germline, CDR1 is SGHTA, CDR2 FQGNSA. The ends were cut back, 1 base at V and 6 bases at J, with 19 bases in the middle. This CDR3 is 17 amino acids long. The DNA of the CDR3 is TGTGCCAGCAGCTTAGTTCCCGGGGCTAACGGGGTCAATGAGCAGTTCTTC. As protein: CASSLVPGANGVNEQFF.

Points on this clonotype: A much bigger clone sits one base away, suggesting this may be a read error. The rearrangement links TRBV20-1 to TRBJ2-3; tentatively, D is TRBD2 (5 bases). The CDR3 sequence is 13 residues long. Germline V gene sequence: CDR1 DFQATT, CDR2 SNEGSKA (reference sequence). CDR3 loop: CSAIATMGDAQYF. The CDR3 nucleotides read TGCAGTGCAATCGCTACCATGGGAGATGCGCAGTATTTT.

This clonotype was counted ten times or more. This chain uses TRBV7-3 with TRBJ2-5, with unresolved D. This CDR3 region has 13 residues. The germline V gene has CDR1 SGHTA and CDR2 FQGTGA. V was trimmed by 3 bases and J by 3 bases, leaving 8 bases between them. The CDR3 spells CASSLVKEETQYF. CDR3 nucleotides: TGTGCCAGCAGCTTGGTTAAGGAAGAGACCCAGTACTTC.

This clonotype has ten or more counts. The chain employs TRBV7-2 and TRBJ2-2, with a possible D match to TRBD1 (6 bases). Looked up from germline, CDR1 is SGHTA and CDR2 is FQGNSA. Deletions cut 4 bases from V and 6 bases from J, with 12 bases between. The CDR3 consists of 14 residues. The CDR3 coding sequence is TGTGCCAGCAGCTCATCAGGGGTTGCCGGGGAGCTGTTTTTT. This sequence encodes CASSSSGVAGELFF.

The chain recombines TRBV6-5 with TRBJ1-5; D gene unclear. The V gene's germline CDR1 is MNHEY and CDR2 SVGAGI. The CDR3 spans 15 residues. Trimming removed 0 bases from V and 2 bases from J, with 8 bases in between. CDR3 nucleotides: TGTGCCAGCAGTTACTCGTGGGAACGCAATCAGCCCCAGCATTTT. Translating it yields CASSYSWERNQPQHF.

This clonotype was seen ten or more times. This chain links TRBV12-3 or TRBV12-4 with TRBJ1-3, with D hard to call. V was clipped by 6 bases and J by 0 bases, with 18 bases between them. The CDR3 has 17 amino acids. The CDR3 loop is CASRPYVGRISGNTIYF. The CDR3 DNA reads TGTGCCAGCAGGCCCTATGTCGGACGCATCTCTGGAAACACCATATATTTT.

This clonotype was picked up a small number of times. The V and J genes are TRBV20-1 and TRBJ2-7, with 10 positions matching TRBD2. CDR1 and CDR2 (germline): DFQATT, SNEGSKA (reference sequence). J was trimmed by 2 bases and V by 4 bases; bases with no gene match: 11. The CDR3 runs 16 residues. The CDR3 region is CSATDSGTSAAYEQYF. The CDR3 DNA sequence: TGCAGTGCTACCGATTCCGGGACTAGCGCCGCCTACGAGCAGTACTTC.

V gene TRBV6-5 combines with J gene TRBJ2-3; 11 nucleotides agree with TRBD2. J was trimmed by 2 bases and V by 2 bases; bases with no gene match: 3. The germline gives CDR1 MNHEY, CDR2 SVGAGI. The CDR3 extends over 16 amino acids. The CDR3 sequence: CASSYRTSGYTDTQYF. The CDR3 DNA reads as TGTGCCAGCAGTTACCGGACTAGCGGGTACACAGATACGCAGTATTTT.

The chain has TRBV11-2 and TRBJ2-1, with TRBD1 matching over 9 bases. Trimming took 2 bases from V and 4 from J; bases not matched to a gene: 12. CDR3 length: 18 amino acids. CDR1 and CDR2 (germline): SGHAT, FQNNGV. For the CDR3, the DNA is TGTGCCAGCAGCTTATCTGGACTCGGGACAGGGCCTTACAATGAGCAGTTCTTC. Residues: CASSLSGLGTGPYNEQFF.

This sequence joins TRBV28 and TRBJ2-5; 9 nucleotides match TRBD1. Looked up from germline, CDR1 is MDHEN and CDR2 is SYDVKM. The length of the CDR3 is 16 residues. Unmatched junction bases numbered 13, after V lost 7 bases and J lost 4 bases. The CDR3 region is CASTLSGQGYGETQYF. Written as DNA, the CDR3 is TGTGCCAGCACCCTTTCGGGACAGGGATACGGAGAGACCCAGTACTTC.

The CDR3 reads CASSLAAAGKLFF. The CDR3 DNA reads TGTGCCAGCAGCTTAGCGGCGGCAGGGAAACTGTTTTTT. This chain uses TRBV7-9 with TRBJ1-4, with D maybe TRBD1 (5 bases). From germline, CDR1 is SEHNR and CDR2 FQNEAQ (reference sequence). The CDR3 length is 13 residues. The V end lost 0 bases, the J end lost 11 bases, and 10 bases lay between the germline ends.

In the case of this clonotype: The CDR3 carries no conserved terminal phenylalanine or tryptophan, so it likely arises from a read error. This rearrangement joins TRBV28 to TRBJ2-2, with D possibly matching TRBD2 (6 bases). Germline values: CDR1 MDHEN, CDR2 SYDVKM. This CDR3 has 14 amino acids. CDR3 amino acids: CARGPGLRCGVLFC. DNA for the CDR3: TGTGCCAGGGGCCCTGGGCTGCGCTGCGGGGTGCTGTTTTGT.

This chain uses TRBV10-3 with TRBJ1-4, with D possibly matching TRBD1 (5 bases). The germline gives CDR1 ENHRY, CDR2 SYGVKD. CDR3 length: 15 residues. The V end was cut by 2 bases, the J end by 6 bases, with 13 bases between. The CDR3 loop reads CAISEPGLEDEKLFF. The CDR3 nucleotides read TGTGCCATCAGTGAGCCGGGACTAGAGGATGAAAAACTGTTTTTT.

This clonotype was recorded a few times. The chain employs TRBV3-1 and TRBJ2-7; 7 bases align to TRBD1. Germline CDR1 is LGHDT and CDR2 is YNNKEL (reference sequence). The CDR3 loop spans 13 amino acids. With 1 base clipped from V and 5 bases from J, the junction kept 2 bases outside the gene matches. The CDR3: CASSQVGGHEQYF. In nucleotides, the CDR3 is TGTGCCAGCAGCCAAGTAGGGGGCCACGAGCAGTACTTC.